Below, 7 T cell receptor beta chains from the same sample are listed, as sequenced in a study of shared clonotypes between healthy human individuals. TCRdb's table, derived via immunoSEQ multiplex PCR, lists solely in-frame clones and lacks some. Among 2.3 million or so clones listed, 85% to 95% were seen once. Material: naive CD4+ T cells from PBMCs. As for subset: CD45RA+ positively selected. These receptors were taken from a man between 18 and 35 years old in good health. Some clones in this sample may be carry-over from other donors' samples.

This clone was counted only a few times. The chain is built from TRBV30 and TRBJ1-2; 9 bases align to TRBD1. The germline V gene has CDR1 GTSNPN and CDR2 SVGIG (reference sequence). With V trimmed by 5 bases and J by 8 bases, 6 bases remained unmatched. This CDR3 has 12 amino acids. In nucleotides, the CDR3 is TGTGCCTGGGCGAACAGGGGGCCCGGCTACACCTTC. Protein: CAWANRGPGYTF. Full variable domain (outside the CDR3, taken from reference TRBV30 and TRBJ1-2): SQTIHQWPATLVQPVGSPLSLECTVEGTSNPNLYWYRQAAGRGLQLLFYSVGIGQISSEVPQNLSASRPQDRQFILSSKKLLLSDSGFYLCAWANRGPGYTFGSGTRLTVV.

J is TRBJ2-1 and V is TRBV28; the D gene is possibly TRBD1 (6 bases). This CDR3 contains 16 residues. V was pared by 5 bases and J by 7 bases, with 21 bases between. The germline V gene encodes CDR1 MDHEN and CDR2 SYDVKM. CDR3 sequence reads: CASSPPRGTLGNEQFF. CDR3 in DNA: TGTGCCAGCAGTCCCCCCAGGGGCACCTTGGGAAATGAGCAGTTCTTC.

V usage is TRBV28 and J usage is TRBJ2-3; D perhaps matches TRBD1 (6 bases). V was clipped by 6 bases and J by 4 bases, with 17 bases between them. In germline, CDR1 is MDHEN, CDR2 SYDVKM. The CDR3 covers 15 residues. CDR3 loop: CASRETGQQPDTQYF. For the CDR3, the DNA is TGTGCCAGCAGAGAAACAGGGCAACAACCAGATACGCAGTATTTT.

The V call is TRBV9, the J call TRBJ2-2, with D hard to call. From germline, CDR1 is SGDLS and CDR2 YYNGEE. The CDR3 contains 15 residues. Trimming stripped 1 base from V and 6 bases from J, with 13 bases between. CDR3 region: CASSVRSLLPGELFF. CDR3 sequence (DNA): TGTGCCAGCAGCGTACGATCTTTACTCCCCGGGGAGCTGTTTTTT.

The V call is TRBV10-2, the J call TRBJ2-2; TRBD1 matches 7 bases. CDR1 is WSHSY, CDR2 SAAADI, per germline. Germline trimming cut 5 bases from V and 4 bases from J; bases unmatched to any gene: 7. The CDR3 consists of 15 residues. The CDR3 loop reads CASSNQGVITGELFF. The CDR3 DNA reads TGCGCCAGCAGTAATCAGGGGGTGATCACCGGGGAGCTGTTTTTT.

In regard to this clone: The sample holds other DNA sequences that translate to the same CDR3. The V and J genes are TRBV9 and TRBJ2-1; D is possibly TRBD2 (5 bases). Germline CDR1 and CDR2: SGDLS and YYNGEE. This CDR3 has 16 amino acids. The V end lost 1 base, the J end lost 0 bases, and 11 bases lay between the germline ends. CDR3 sequence: CASSVFGGRSYNEQFF. For the CDR3, the DNA is TGTGCCAGCAGCGTATTCGGAGGCCGCTCCTACAATGAGCAGTTCTTC.

The chain carries TRBV14 and TRBJ2-2; perhaps TRBD1 as D (6 bases). Germline V lookup: CDR1 SGHDN, CDR2 FVKESK. V lost 2 bases to trimming and J lost 4 bases, with 14 bases between them. The CDR3 consists of 16 residues. The CDR3 loop is CASSQLQGRGTGELFF. The CDR3 bases are TGTGCCAGCAGCCAACTACAGGGACGGGGCACCGGGGAGCTGTTTTTT. Full variable domain (remainder filled in from reference TRBV14 and TRBJ2-2): EAGVTQFPSHSVIEKGQTVTLRCDPISGHDNLYWYRRVMGKEIKFLLHFVKESKQDESGMPNNRFLAERTGGTYSTLKVQPAELEDSGVYFCASSQLQGRGTGELFFGEGSRLTVL.